Shown below are 16 T cell receptor beta chains from a single sample sequenced in a study of technical replicates of blood from several donors. TCRdb's copy holds only in-frame clones and misses some; the assay was immunoSEQ multiplex PCR. The table includes around 70,000 clones, roughly 94% detected once. Sequenced input: T cells isolated from PBMCs. The receptor set was obtained from a human donor in good health.

V is TRBV4-2 and J is TRBJ2-3, with 10 bases matching TRBD2. V trimming: 0 bases; J trimming: 5 bases; junction bases outside the gene matches: 8. Germline CDR1 is LGHNA and CDR2 is YNFKEQ. The CDR3 is 17 residues long. The CDR3 DNA follows: TGTGCCAGCAGCCAAGAGCAAGCGGGAGGGCCGGAAGATACGCAGTATTTT. This codes for CASSQEQAGGPEDTQYF.

The chain couples TRBV14 to TRBJ2-1, with D uncertain. The V and J ends lost 1 base and 9 bases respectively, with 7 bases between them. Germline V CDR1 and CDR2: SGHDN, FVKESK. The CDR3 has 12 residues. CDR3 amino acids: CASSQGAAEQFF. CDR3 in DNA: TGTGCCAGCAGCCAAGGTGCGGCTGAGCAGTTCTTC.

CDR3 nucleotide sequence: TGTGCCAGTAGTATACAGCGGGGGGATTTCGATGAGCAGTTCTTC. Translated: CASSIQRGDFDEQFF. The chain couples TRBV19 to TRBJ2-1; the match to TRBD2 covers 9 bases. Germline V gene data show CDR1 as LNHDA and CDR2 as SQIVND (reference sequence). J gave up 8 bases and V 2 bases, and 7 bases lay outside the gene matches. The CDR3 has 15 residues.

V gene TRBV29-1 combines with J gene TRBJ1-4; D remains ambiguous. Trimming left V 4 bases short and J 0 bases short, with 9 bases between. Looked up from germline, CDR1 is SQVTM and CDR2 is ANQGSEA. The CDR3 sequence is 14 residues long. The CDR3 nucleotides read TGCAGCGTTGTAGCCGATACAACTAATGAAAAACTGTTTTTT. It codes for CSVVADTTNEKLFF. The entire variable domain, with the rest obtained from reference TRBV29-1 and TRBJ1-4, is as follows: SAVISQKPSRDICQRGTSLTIQCQVDSQVTMMFWYRQQPGQSLTLIATANQGSEATYESGFVIDKFPISRPNLTFSTLTVSNMSPEDSSIYLCSVVADTTNEKLFFGSGTQLSVL.

This sequence joins TRBV4-1 and TRBJ2-7, with D perhaps TRBD2 (6 bases). Germline CDR1 MGHRA, CDR2 YSYEKL. The V end lost 0 bases, the J end lost 5 bases, and 14 bases lay between the germline ends. The CDR3 covers 15 residues. The CDR3 here is CASSQDWQGGDEQYF. The CDR3 bases are TGCGCCAGCAGCCAAGATTGGCAGGGAGGAGACGAGCAGTACTTC.

The chain employs TRBV4-1 and TRBJ2-1, with D possibly TRBD1 on 5 matching bases. This CDR3 is built from 15 residues. Per germline, CDR1 MGHRA and CDR2 YSYEKL. The V end lost 6 bases, the J end lost 0 bases, and 12 bases lay between the germline ends. CDR3 in DNA: TGCGCCAGCAGGCGGCAGACAGACTCCTACAATGAGCAGTTCTTC. Protein sequence: CASRRQTDSYNEQFF.

The J gene is TRBJ2-6, the V gene TRBV18, with 7 bases lining up with TRBD1. From germline, CDR1 is KGHSH and CDR2 LQKENI. The CDR3 loop spans 16 amino acids. V trimming: 3 bases; J trimming: 2 bases; junction bases outside the gene matches: 4. DNA for the CDR3: TGTGCCAGCTCACCGAAGGGGGCGACTGGGGCCAACGTCCTGACTTTC. It translates to CASSPKGATGANVLTF.

V usage is TRBV2 and J usage is TRBJ2-2, with 9 bases identical to TRBD1. Germline CDR1 and CDR2: SNHLY and FYNNEI. V lost 7 bases and J lost 6; bases outside the gene matches: 9. This CDR3 is built from 15 residues. The CDR3: CASTNNRGPAGELFF. The CDR3 bases are TGTGCCAGCACTAACAACAGGGGGCCGGCCGGGGAGCTGTTTTTT.

The chain combines TRBV16 with TRBJ1-2, with D possibly matching TRBD1 (5 bases). Germline lookup yields CDR1 KGHSY and CDR2 FQNENV. Trimming left V 4 bases short and J 3 bases short, with 15 bases between. The CDR3 has 15 amino acids. CDR3 nucleotides: TGTGCCAGCAGCCTCGTTTTAGGGGAAGACTATGGCTACACCTTC. This translates into CASSLVLGEDYGYTF.

V usage is TRBV18 and J usage is TRBJ1-2; tentative D call: TRBD1 (5 bases). The V and J ends lost 4 bases and 6 bases respectively, with 15 bases between them. The germline V gene has CDR1 KGHSH and CDR2 LQKENI. This CDR3 comprises 14 residues. This CDR3 is CASSRYLTEDGYTF. CDR3 coding DNA: TGTGCCAGCTCACGCTACCTGACAGAGGATGGCTACACCTTC.

V and J are TRBV18 and TRBJ2-5; D gene uncertain. The CDR3 sequence is 13 residues long. V lost 4 bases and J 5 bases, leaving 11 bases between the germline ends. Per the germline V gene, CDR1 is KGHSH and CDR2 is LQKENI. The CDR3 loop is CASSQSRVETQYF. As DNA, the CDR3 is TGTGCCAGCTCACAGTCTCGAGTCGAGACCCAGTACTTC.

This chain connects TRBV2 to TRBJ1-4; D is uncertain. In germline, CDR1 is SNHLY, CDR2 FYNNEI. CDR3 length: 12 residues. Trimming stripped 11 bases from V and 7 bases from J, with 14 bases between. CDR3 DNA sequence: TGTGCCGGACTCGAACGGAGTGAAAAACTGTTTTTT. Translation gives CAGLERSEKLFF. Based on the CDR3 plus reference TRBV2 and TRBJ1-4, the full variable domain is EPEVTQTPSHQVTQMGQEVILRCVPISNHLYFYWYRQILGQKVEFLVSFYNNEISEKSEIFDDQFSVERPDGSNFTLKIRSTKLEDSAMYFCAGLERSEKLFFGSGTQLSVL.

The sample holds one count of this clone. V is TRBV7-9 and J is TRBJ2-7, with a possible D match to TRBD1 (6 bases). Germline V CDR1 and CDR2: SEHNR, FQNEAQ (reference sequence). Trimming pared 6 bases from V and 6 bases from J, leaving 6 bases between. The CDR3 is 10 residues long. CDR3 amino acids: CASRDSEQYF. CDR3 DNA: TGTGCCAGCAGGGACAGCGAGCAGTACTTC. Combining the CDR3 with reference TRBV7-9 and TRBJ2-7 gives the whole variable domain DTGVSQNPRHKITKRGQNVTFRCDPISEHNRLYWYRQTLGQGPEFLTYFQNEAQLEKSRLLSDRFSAERPKGSFSTLEIQRTEQGDSAMYLCASRDSEQYFGPGTRLTVT.

The rearrangement uses TRBV9 and TRBJ1-1; possibly TRBD1 for D (6 bases). This CDR3 has 15 residues. The germline CDR1 and CDR2 sequences are SGDLS and YYNGEE. V lost 6 bases to trimming and J lost 4 bases, with 19 bases between them. The DNA for the CDR3 is TGTGCCAGCACCCCCTGGGGGGGCATTGGCACTGAAGCTTTCTTT. Translated, it gives CASTPWGGIGTEAFF.

The chain carries TRBV2 and TRBJ1-6; a possible D gene is TRBD1 (5 bases). The V end lost 8 bases, the J end lost 12 bases, and 11 bases lay between the germline ends. The CDR3 contains 11 residues. Germline CDR1 reads SNHLY; CDR2 reads FYNNEI. CDR3 region: CASLAGQPLHF. DNA of the CDR3: TGTGCCAGCCTGGCAGGGCAACCCCTCCACTTT. Full variable domain (outside the CDR3, taken from reference TRBV2 and TRBJ1-6): EPEVTQTPSHQVTQMGQEVILRCVPISNHLYFYWYRQILGQKVEFLVSFYNNEISEKSEIFDDQFSVERPDGSNFTLKIRSTKLEDSAMYFCASLAGQPLHFGNGTRLTVT.

This chain links TRBV28 with TRBJ2-3, with 13 bases that match TRBD2. The CDR3 is 15 residues long. CDR1 is MDHEN, CDR2 SYDVKM, per germline. The V segment lost 8 bases and the J segment 7 bases; nucleotides outside the gene matches: 9. The CDR3 DNA reads TGTGCCAGCCGAAAGAGCGGGACTAGCGGGAATACGCAGTATTTT. The encoded protein is CASRKSGTSGNTQYF.